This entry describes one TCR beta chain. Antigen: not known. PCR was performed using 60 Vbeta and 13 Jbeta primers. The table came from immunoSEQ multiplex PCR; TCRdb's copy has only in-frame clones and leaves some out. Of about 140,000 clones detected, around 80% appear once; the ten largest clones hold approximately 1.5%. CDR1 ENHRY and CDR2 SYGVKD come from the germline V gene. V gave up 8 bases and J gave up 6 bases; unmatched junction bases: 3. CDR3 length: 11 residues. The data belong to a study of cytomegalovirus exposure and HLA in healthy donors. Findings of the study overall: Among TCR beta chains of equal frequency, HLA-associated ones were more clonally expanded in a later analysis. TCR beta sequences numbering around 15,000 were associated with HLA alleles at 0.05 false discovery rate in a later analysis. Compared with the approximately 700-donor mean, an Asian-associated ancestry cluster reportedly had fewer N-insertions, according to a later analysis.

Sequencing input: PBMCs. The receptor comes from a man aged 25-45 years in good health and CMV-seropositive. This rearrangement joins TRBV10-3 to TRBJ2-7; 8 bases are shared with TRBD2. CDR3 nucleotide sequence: TGTGCCATCGGCGCGGGGGGCGAGCAGTACTTC. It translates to CAIGAGGEQYF.